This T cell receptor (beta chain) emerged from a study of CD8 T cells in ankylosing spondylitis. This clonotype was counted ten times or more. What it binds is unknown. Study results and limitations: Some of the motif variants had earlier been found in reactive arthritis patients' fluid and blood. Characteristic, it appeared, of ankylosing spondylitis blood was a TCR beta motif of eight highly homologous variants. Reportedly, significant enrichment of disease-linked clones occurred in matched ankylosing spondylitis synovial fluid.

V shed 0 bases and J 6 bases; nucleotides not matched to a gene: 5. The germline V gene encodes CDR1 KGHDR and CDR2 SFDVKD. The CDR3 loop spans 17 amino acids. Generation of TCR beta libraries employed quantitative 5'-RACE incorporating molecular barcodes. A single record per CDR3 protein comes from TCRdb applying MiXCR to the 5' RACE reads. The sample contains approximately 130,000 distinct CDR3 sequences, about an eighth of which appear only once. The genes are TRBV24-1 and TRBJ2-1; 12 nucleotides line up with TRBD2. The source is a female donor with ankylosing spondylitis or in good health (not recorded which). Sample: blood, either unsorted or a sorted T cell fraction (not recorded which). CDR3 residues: CATSDLPSSGRANEQFF. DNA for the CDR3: TGTGCCACCAGTGATTTGCCTTCTAGCGGGAGGGCCAATGAGCAGTTCTTC.